These 5 T cell receptor beta chains came from one sample sequenced in a study of Graves' ophthalmopathy and Graves' hyperthyroidism. Amplification of the TCR beta CDR3 regions used RNA transcripts (as template). HTBI primers were employed in first-round RT-PCR, then a second-round multiplex PCR followed. TCRdb itself ran the multiplex PCR reads through MiXCR, one entry per CDR3 protein. This sample yields approximately 160,000 distinct CDR3 sequences, of which 35% to 45% are seen a single time; less than 9.5% belongs to the top ten. The sample comprised peripheral blood. Every receptor here comes from a man aged 25-40 years with Graves' ophthalmopathy.

V gene TRBV20-1 combines with J gene TRBJ2-5; 7 bases line up with TRBD2. CDR3 length: 17 residues. Germline-derived CDR1 and CDR2 are DFQATT and SNEGSKA (reference sequence). V shed 1 base, J shed 6 bases, and the junction held 17 bases outside the gene matches. CDR3 coding DNA: TGCAGTGCTAGAGCTATTCCTTCCGCAGCGGGAAGGAAGACCCAGTACTTC. Amino acids: CSARAIPSAAGRKTQYF.

This clonotype was seen many times. The rearrangement joins TRBV4-3 to TRBJ1-2, with TRBD1 matching 7 bases. V was pared by 0 bases and J by 4 bases, with 11 bases of the junction left unmatched. Germline values: CDR1 LGHNA, CDR2 YSLEER. This CDR3 is 17 amino acids long. The CDR3 sequence is CASSQEPGQAFSYGYTF. CDR3 in DNA: TGCGCCAGCAGCCAAGAACCCGGACAGGCCTTCTCCTATGGCTACACCTTC.

This clonotype appeared many times. The J gene is TRBJ2-7, the V gene TRBV30; tentatively, D is TRBD1 or TRBD2 (6 bases each). The CDR3 has 13 residues. The V gene's germline CDR1 is GTSNPN and CDR2 SVGIG (reference sequence). Trimming left V 5 bases short and J 6 bases short, with 17 bases between. CDR3 bases: TGTGCCTGGTCCGGGGGCGGGCCTGTCGAGCAGTACTTC. This sequence encodes CAWSGGGPVEQYF. Full variable domain (rest looked up from reference TRBV30 and TRBJ2-7): SQTIHQWPATLVQPVGSPLSLECTVEGTSNPNLYWYRQAAGRGLQLLFYSVGIGQISSEVPQNLSASRPQDRQFILSSKKLLLSDSGFYLCAWSGGGPVEQYFGPGTRLTVT.

The chain recombines TRBV4-1 with TRBJ2-7; D unclear. The CDR3 covers 14 residues. With 3 bases removed from V and 0 bases from J, the gap between germline ends came to 9 bases. Per germline, CDR1 MGHRA and CDR2 YSYEKL. The CDR3 nucleotides are TGCGCCAGCAGCCACCGACCGAGCTCCTACGAGCAGTACTTC. Translation: CASSHRPSSYEQYF.

This clonotype has a count of ten or more. The chain carries TRBV7-2 and TRBJ1-2; 7 nucleotides align to TRBD1. CDR1 SGHTA and CDR2 FQGNSA come from the germline V gene. The trim removed 1 base at V and 4 bases at J, leaving 3 bases unmatched. The CDR3 has 14 amino acids. CDR3 DNA: TGTGCCAGCAGCTTAGGGGACAGCCTCTATGGCTACACCTTC. This sequence encodes CASSLGDSLYGYTF.